Shown below are 17 T cell receptor beta chains from a single sample sequenced in a study of read filtering for tumor transcriptome and immune sequencing. Molecular barcoded adaptors covering alpha/delta and beta/gamma chains were used on 400 to 450 ng RNA. In TCRdb, the reads were re-called with MiXCR into one record per CDR3 protein. The repertoire holds roughly 49,000 distinct CDR3 sequences, with around 21% as singletons. The sequencing input was a population of CD138-negative cells sorted from bone marrow. The receptors stem from a donor over 35 with multiple myeloma.

This clonotype was observed a handful of times. The V and J genes are TRBV7-6 and TRBJ2-3, with TRBD2 as a possible D gene (6 bases). Trimming left V 2 bases short and J 4 bases short, with 10 bases between. Germline CDR1 reads SGHVS; CDR2 reads FNYEAQ. The CDR3 loop spans 14 amino acids. CDR3 amino acids: CASSLSGTADTQYF. The CDR3 coding sequence is TGTGCCAGCAGCTTATCCGGGACTGCAGATACGCAGTATTTT.

This clonotype was recorded many times. This chain links TRBV23-1 with TRBJ2-7, with 8 bases that match TRBD1. TRBV23-1 is annotated as an ORF whose role is uncertain. Trimming cost V 3 bases and J 0 bases; bases outside gene matches: 7. The CDR3 is 16 residues long. The CDR3 DNA reads TGCGCCAGCAGTCACCCGACAGGGGAAAACTCCTACGAGCAGTACTTC. This codes for CASSHPTGENSYEQYF.

Note on this clonotype: A much larger clone sits a single nucleotide away, making a read error possible. The CDR3 DNA sequence: TGTGCCAACAGCGCCGGCCGCACAGATACGCAGTATTTT. Translation: CANSAGRTDTQYF. The genes are TRBV7-9 and TRBJ2-3; D is unclear. The CDR3 is 13 residues long. CDR1 is SEHNR and CDR2 is FQNEAQ in the germline V gene (reference sequence).

This clonotype came up many times. The CDR3 is CASSMESGRDEQFF. The CDR3 bases are TGTGCCAGTAGTATGGAGAGCGGGAGGGATGAGCAGTTCTTC. The chain couples TRBV19 to TRBJ2-1; 10 bases fit TRBD2. The CDR3 has 14 residues. Germline-derived CDR1 and CDR2 are LNHDA and SQIVND (reference sequence). The ends lost 3 bases at V and 8 bases at J; junction bases unmatched: 4.

This clonotype was observed at least ten times. The V and J genes are TRBV19 and TRBJ2-7; D may be TRBD1 (6 bases). CDR3 length equals 14 residues. CDR1 and CDR2 (germline): LNHDA, SQIVND (reference sequence). V lost 6 bases and J 3 bases, leaving 15 bases between the germline ends. In DNA form, the CDR3 reads TGTGCCAGTAGCCCGGCAGGGGTGGACTACGAGCAGTACTTC. This translates into CASSPAGVDYEQYF.

At least ten counts were recorded for this clonotype. The chain recombines TRBV7-6 with TRBJ2-7; D unclear. This CDR3 is built from 14 residues. Per germline, CDR1 SGHVS and CDR2 FNYEAQ. V was clipped by 4 bases and J by 2 bases, with 12 bases between them. For the CDR3, the DNA is TGTGCCAGCAGCTCTACACAGAAAGCCTACGAGCAGTACTTC. Translating gives CASSSTQKAYEQYF.

This clonotype came up many times. The V gene is TRBV9, the J gene TRBJ1-1, with 8 nucleotides matching TRBD1. CDR3 length: 17 residues. Germline-derived CDR1 and CDR2 are SGDLS and YYNGEE. After removal of 0 bases from V and 5 bases from J, the junction contained 12 bases not matched to a gene. This CDR3 reads CASSVVGGQGKGTEAFF. The CDR3 nucleotides are TGTGCCAGCAGCGTAGTTGGAGGACAGGGAAAAGGAACTGAAGCTTTCTTT.

This clonotype showed up many times. The rearrangement uses TRBV3-1 and TRBJ1-1; D is perhaps TRBD1 (5 bases). The CDR3 extends over 15 amino acids. Germline-derived CDR1 and CDR2 are LGHDT and YNNKEL (reference sequence). With 0 bases removed from V and 4 bases from J, the gap between germline ends came to 12 bases. In DNA, the CDR3 is TGTGCCAGCAGCCAAGATCCCCAGGGAGGCACTGAAGCTTTCTTT. This encodes CASSQDPQGGTEAFF. The variable domain in full, with the rest retrieved from reference TRBV3-1 and TRBJ1-1, is DTAVSQTPKYLVTQMGNDKSIKCEQNLGHDTMYWYKQDSKKFLKIMFSYNNKELIINETVPNRFSPKSPDKAHLNLHINSLELGDSAVYFCASSQDPQGGTEAFFGQGTRLTVV.

This clonotype was seen at least ten times. The chain uses TRBV4-2 and TRBJ1-4; D gene ambiguous. V was shortened by 0 bases and J by 4 bases, with 6 bases between the two germline ends. This CDR3 comprises 14 residues. Germline assignment: CDR1 LGHNA and CDR2 YNFKEQ. In nucleotides, the CDR3 is TGTGCCAGCAGCCAAGATCCCCGTAATGAAAAACTGTTTTTT. Translating it yields CASSQDPRNEKLFF.

As concerns this clonotype: This sequence may be a read error, since a much larger clone differs from it by one base. The V call is TRBV28, the J call TRBJ1-1, with unresolved D. The germline gives CDR1 MDHEN, CDR2 SYDVKM. V was trimmed by 11 bases and J by 1 base, leaving 14 bases between them. The CDR3 has 13 residues. CDR3 sequence (DNA): TGTGCCTGCGGCCGGGCCCCGAACACTGAAGCTTTCTTT. It encodes CACGRAPNTEAFF.

Ten or more counts support this clonotype. The chain joins TRBV20-1 to TRBJ1-1; D not certain. The CDR3 sequence is 14 residues long. From germline, CDR1 is DFQATT and CDR2 SNEGSKA (reference sequence). V lost 0 bases and J 1 base, leaving 9 bases between the germline ends. CDR3: CSARDFAGNTEAFF. DNA of the CDR3: TGCAGTGCTAGAGATTTCGCGGGGAACACTGAAGCTTTCTTT.

This clonotype was picked up many times. This chain links TRBV28 with TRBJ2-3, with D possibly being TRBD1 (6 bases). CDR3 length equals 15 residues. Germline V gene sequence: CDR1 MDHEN, CDR2 SYDVKM. With 5 bases removed from V and 4 bases from J, the gap between germline ends came to 16 bases. CDR3 protein: CASSTRGGSADTQYF. Written as DNA, the CDR3 is TGTGCCAGCAGTACCCGAGGGGGTTCAGCAGATACGCAGTATTTT. The full variable domain, completed using reference TRBV28 and TRBJ2-3, is DVKVTQSSRYLVKRTGEKVFLECVQDMDHENMFWYRQDPGLGLRLIYFSYDVKMKEKGDIPEGYSVSREKKERFSLILESASTNQTSMYLCASSTRGGSADTQYFGPGTRLTVL.

V and J are TRBV29-1 and TRBJ2-1; TRBD1 matches 7 bases. CDR1 is SQVTM and CDR2 is ANQGSEA in the germline V gene. The CDR3 runs 15 residues. Germline trimming cut 5 bases from V and 5 bases from J; bases unmatched to any gene: 12. Here the CDR3 reads CSVLGQVNTHNEQFF. The CDR3 DNA reads TGCAGCGTTCTCGGACAGGTGAACACCCACAATGAGCAGTTCTTC.

Points on this clonotype: A much larger clonotype is one base distant, so this may be a read error. The chain combines TRBV12-3 or TRBV12-4 with TRBJ1-5; 8 bases line up with TRBD1. CDR3 length: 14 amino acids. Trimming took 6 bases from V and 6 from J; bases not matched to a gene: 7. In DNA form, the CDR3 reads TGTGCCAGCAGCGCAACAGGGGGAACTCAGCCCCAGCATTTT. This codes for CASSATGGTQPQHF.

About this clonotype: This is likely a read error, given that the CDR3 carries no conserved phenylalanine or tryptophan at its end. V and J are TRBV10-3 and TRBJ1-1; D possibly corresponds to TRBD1 (5 bases). Germline V gene data show CDR1 as ENHRY and CDR2 as SYGVKD. This CDR3 is built from 14 residues. CDR3 bases: TGTGCACCGGGGGGGGGAAGGACGAACACTGAAGCTTTCCTT. This translates into CAPGGGRTNTEAFL.

This clonotype was seen many times. The rearrangement uses TRBV20-1 and TRBJ2-1; TRBD2 matches 7 bases. Germline V gene sequence: CDR1 DFQATT, CDR2 SNEGSKA (reference sequence). V shed 6 bases and J 7 bases; nucleotides not matched to a gene: 6. This CDR3 has 12 amino acids. The CDR3 spells CSAREVANEQFF. CDR3 nucleotide sequence: TGCAGTGCCCGGGAGGTAGCAAATGAGCAGTTCTTC.

A word on this clonotype: A much larger clone sits a single nucleotide away, making a read error possible. V usage is TRBV7-2 and J usage is TRBJ2-5; D unclear. Germline assignment: CDR1 SGHTA and CDR2 FQGNSA. The CDR3 length is 13 residues. The CDR3 spells CASSSSNQETKYF. The CDR3, as DNA: TGTGCCAGCAGCTCTTCTAACCAAGAGACCAAGTACTTC.